These 30 T cell receptor beta chains originate from one sample sequenced in a study of Graves' ophthalmopathy and Graves' hyperthyroidism. For repertoire sequencing, the TCR beta CDR3 regions were amplified from RNA transcripts. First-round RT-PCR used HTBI primers; second-round multiplex PCR followed. MiXCR, run by TCRdb on the multiplex PCR reads, gives a single entry per CDR3 protein. This table has approximately 15,000 distinct CDR3 sequences, 46% appearing once. The sequenced sample consisted of peripheral blood. All receptors derive from a woman aged 40 to 50 with stable Graves' hyperthyroidism.

The rearrangement joins TRBV12-3 or TRBV12-4 to TRBJ2-2, with D perhaps matching TRBD1 (6 bases). The CDR3 consists of 13 residues. Trimming took 5 bases from V and 7 from J, leaving 11 bases between them. CDR3: CASSTQGNGELFF. Here the CDR3 DNA reads TGTGCCAGCAGTACACAGGGAAACGGGGAGCTGTTTTTT.

This clonotype was detected ten times or more. The chain has TRBV9 and TRBJ2-7; D not certain. The V gene lost 0 bases and the J gene lost 3 bases, with 7 bases spanning the gap. This CDR3 has 13 amino acids. The V gene's germline CDR1 is SGDLS and CDR2 YYNGEE. The CDR3 DNA follows: TGTGCCAGCAGCGTAGGAGTCCACTACGAGCAGTACTTC. Translated, it gives CASSVGVHYEQYF.

This clonotype was seen just once. V gene TRBV20-1 combines with J gene TRBJ2-7; D is perhaps TRBD1 (6 bases). Germline V gene data show CDR1 as DFQATT and CDR2 as SNEGSKA (reference sequence). CDR3 size: 14 residues. With 3 bases removed from V and 5 bases from J, the gap between germline ends came to 17 bases. CDR3 sequence reads: CSASLYRVRHEQYF. The CDR3 DNA is TGCAGTGCTAGCCTTTACAGGGTTCGGCACGAGCAGTACTTC.

The chain couples TRBV6-2 or TRBV6-3 to TRBJ2-6; D could derive from TRBD1 or TRBD2 (6 bases each). CDR1 is MNHEY and CDR2 is SVGEGT in the germline V gene. There are 15 residues in the CDR3. V lost 6 bases, J lost 3 bases, and 12 bases lay in between. CDR3 residues: CASSEGGDGANVLTF. DNA of the CDR3: TGTGCCAGCAGCGAGGGGGGCGATGGGGCCAACGTCCTGACTTTC.

The chain employs TRBV28 and TRBJ2-7; D uncertain. Germline-derived CDR1 and CDR2 are MDHEN and SYDVKM. Deletions cut 9 bases from V and 2 bases from J, with 11 bases between. This CDR3 contains 12 residues. For the CDR3, the DNA is TGTGCCAGGGAATTGGGCCCCTACGAGCAGTACTTC. It yields the protein CARELGPYEQYF.

Relative to its sample, this clonotype is medium-sized. CDR3 bases: TGCAGTGCTAGAACTAACGGGGGGCAGTACTTC. Protein sequence: CSARTNGGQYF. The gene calls are TRBV20-1 and TRBJ2-7; a weak D match, TRBD2 (6 bases). V was cut by 2 bases and J by 9 bases, with 11 bases left in between. This CDR3 is built from 11 residues. Germline V CDR1 and CDR2: DFQATT, SNEGSKA (reference sequence).

The chain uses TRBV2 and TRBJ2-5, with TRBD1 as a possible D gene (6 bases). From germline, CDR1 is SNHLY and CDR2 FYNNEI. V was pared by 7 bases and J by 1 base, with 13 bases between. The CDR3 has 14 amino acids. The CDR3 loop is CASTSTGPQETQYF. The CDR3 DNA reads TGTGCCAGCACGTCGACAGGCCCCCAAGAGACCCAGTACTTC.

For this clonotype: Possible read error: a much larger clone is one base away. J is TRBJ2-7 and V is TRBV2, with D possibly matching TRBD1 (5 bases). Trimming cost V 5 bases and J 6 bases, with 20 bases left between them. The CDR3 spans 15 residues. Germline-derived CDR1 and CDR2 are SNHLY and FYNNEI. CDR3 amino acids: CASSTLPNRSGEQYF. CDR3 DNA: TGTGCCAGCAGTACCCTACCGAACAGGTCGGGCGAGCAGTACTTC.

For this clonotype: An end of the junction does not agree with germline; a read error may underlie this. The chain couples TRBV11-1 to TRBJ2-1; D gene unclear. The germline CDR1 and CDR2 sequences are SGHAT and FQDESV (reference sequence). The CDR3 consists of 12 residues. The CDR3 loop reads CARSLGYNEQFF. The CDR3 region has the DNA TGTGCCAGGAGCTTAGGCTACAATGAGCAGTTCTTC.

This clonotype was detected ten times or more. This sequence joins TRBV7-8 and TRBJ2-2; D is undetermined. The CDR3 consists of 16 residues. Germline CDR1 SGHVS, CDR2 FQNEAQ. The V end lost 1 base, the J end lost 4 bases, and 13 bases lay between the germline ends. The CDR3 region is CASSLVPNSRTGELFF. CDR3 nucleotides: TGTGCCAGCAGCTTAGTTCCGAACAGCCGCACCGGGGAGCTGTTTTTT. The full variable domain, with the rest looked up from reference TRBV7-8 and TRBJ2-2, is GAGVSQSPRYKVAKRGQDVALRCDPISGHVSLFWYQQALGQGPEFLTYFQNEAQLDKSGLPSDRFFAERPEGSVSTLKIQRTQQEDSAVYLCASSLVPNSRTGELFFGEGSRLTVL.

With regard to this clonotype: As the CDR3 is not closed by the conserved phenylalanine or tryptophan, this likely results from a read error. V is TRBV6-5 and J is TRBJ2-5, with a tentative D call TRBD2 (6 bases). Germline CDR1 is MNHEY and CDR2 is SVGAGI. This CDR3 has 14 amino acids. V shed 2 bases and J shed 2 bases, with 9 bases lying between them. The CDR3 region is CASSYGDSQETQYL. Here the CDR3 DNA reads TGTGCCAGCAGTTACGGGGACTCGCAAGAGACCCAGTACCTC.

This sequence joins TRBV9 and TRBJ1-2; no firm D call. Germline V gene lookup returns CDR1 SGDLS and CDR2 YYNGEE. With 4 bases removed from V and 6 bases from J, the gap between germline ends came to 22 bases. The CDR3 consists of 16 residues. The CDR3, as DNA: TGTGCCAGCAGCTATGGAGAGGGTACTGAGCTTCATGGCTACACCTTC. Its translation: CASSYGEGTELHGYTF.

V is TRBV24-1 and J is TRBJ2-3; D unclear. This CDR3 has 13 residues. Germline CDR1 and CDR2: KGHDR and SFDVKD. Trimming took off 4 bases at V and 6 bases at J, with 10 bases between the two ends. CDR3 sequence reads: CATSETPHDTQYF. CDR3 coding DNA: TGTGCCACCAGTGAAACCCCTCACGATACGCAGTATTTT.

The rearrangement links TRBV20-1 to TRBJ2-3; 10 positions match TRBD2. Trimming removed 1 base from V and 2 bases from J; junction bases left unmatched: 6. The CDR3 loop spans 16 amino acids. Germline V gene lookup returns CDR1 DFQATT and CDR2 SNEGSKA (reference sequence). CDR3 bases: TGCAGTGCTAGAGCATGGACTAGCGGAGACACAGATACGCAGTATTTT. This translates into CSARAWTSGDTDTQYF.

V is TRBV20-1 and J is TRBJ1-1; TRBD1 matches 8 bases. J gave up 4 bases and V 6 bases, and 7 bases lay outside the gene matches. Looked up from germline, CDR1 is DFQATT and CDR2 is SNEGSKA (reference sequence). The CDR3 has 13 amino acids. Here the CDR3 DNA reads TGCAGTGCCAGCAGGGGGCGGGCCACTGAAGCTTTCTTT. Its protein is CSASRGRATEAFF.

The genes are TRBV9 and TRBJ2-7; weak D call: TRBD2 (5 bases). The CDR3 totals 15 residues. The ends were cut back, 2 bases at V and 2 bases at J, with 14 bases in the middle. Germline V gene sequence: CDR1 SGDLS, CDR2 YYNGEE. CDR3 bases: TGTGCCAGCAGCGTTGATGCCCCCGGGACCTACGAGCAGTACTTC. It translates to CASSVDAPGTYEQYF. Full variable domain (missing parts from reference TRBV9 and TRBJ2-7): DSGVTQTPKHLITATGQRVTLRCSPRSGDLSVYWYQQSLDQGLQFLIQYYNGEERAKGNILERFSAQQFPDLHSELNLSSLELGDSALYFCASSVDAPGTYEQYFGPGTRLTVT.

J is TRBJ1-1 and V is TRBV5-5, with no clear D. The CDR3 is 15 amino acids. Germline V gene sequence: CDR1 SGHKS, CDR2 YYEKEE (reference sequence). The V gene lost 0 bases and the J gene lost 1 base, with 10 bases spanning the gap. The CDR3 coding sequence is TGTGCCAGCAGCTTGGAGGCCAAGCCGAACACTGAAGCTTTCTTT. Encoded protein: CASSLEAKPNTEAFF.

Details on this clonotype: The junction differs from germline at one of its ends, possibly a read error. The chain carries TRBV6-1 and TRBJ2-3; D is undetermined. CDR3 size: 13 residues. From germline, CDR1 is MNHNS and CDR2 SASEGT. Here the CDR3 DNA reads TGTGCCAGCTCTAAGGGCTTCACAAATACGCAGTATTTT. It specifies CASSKGFTNTQYF.

This clonotype occurred a few times. This may arise from a read error, as a much more abundant clone is one base away. The chain couples TRBV20-1 to TRBJ1-1; TRBD1 matches 12 bases. The germline V gene encodes CDR1 DFQATT and CDR2 SNEGSKA (reference sequence). The ends lost 5 bases at V and 4 bases at J; junction bases unmatched: 14. This CDR3 is built from 17 residues. Written as DNA, the CDR3 is TGCAGTGCTTCGACCGGGACAGGGGGCGGGTGGGGCACTGAAGCTTTCTTT. Translated, it gives CSASTGTGGGWGTEAFF.

The chain employs TRBV24-1 and TRBJ2-5, with D uncertain. CDR3 length: 16 amino acids. V dropped 9 bases and J dropped 0 bases, with 19 bases sitting between them. Germline V lookup: CDR1 KGHDR, CDR2 SFDVKD. The CDR3 region is CATSPGRQAYQETQYF. The CDR3 coding sequence is TGTGCCACCTCCCCCGGCCGGCAGGCATACCAAGAGACCCAGTACTTC.

The J gene is TRBJ2-7, the V gene TRBV19; D may be TRBD2 (6 bases). Trimming stripped 2 bases from V and 1 base from J, with 9 bases between. This CDR3 comprises 14 residues. Germline V gene data show CDR1 as LNHDA and CDR2 as SQIVND (reference sequence). As DNA, the CDR3 is TGTGCCAGTAGTATAAAGGAGGGTTCCTACGAGCAGTACTTC. Its protein is CASSIKEGSYEQYF.

Points on this clonotype: Because it lacks the conserved phenylalanine or tryptophan at the end, this CDR3 is likely a read error. The rearrangement uses TRBV20-1 and TRBJ2-2; 11 bases line up with TRBD1. The CDR3 spans 13 residues. After removal of 8 bases from V and 5 bases from J, the junction contained 4 bases not matched to a gene. Germline V lookup: CDR1 DFQATT, CDR2 SNEGSKA (reference sequence). The CDR3 region is CSTGTGGTGELFS. CDR3 DNA sequence: TGCAGTACGGGGACAGGGGGGACCGGGGAGCTGTTTTCT.

By its share, this clonotype is medium-sized. This chain links TRBV2 with TRBJ2-1, with no clear D. Germline loops: CDR1 SNHLY, CDR2 FYNNEI. V was trimmed by 7 bases and J by 3 bases, leaving 7 bases between them. The CDR3 has 12 amino acids. The CDR3: CASTVNYNEQFF. The CDR3 nucleotides are TGTGCCAGCACGGTAAACTACAATGAGCAGTTCTTC.

In this sample, this clonotype turned up a few times. The J gene is TRBJ2-7, the V gene TRBV5-5, with D unresolved. Germline V CDR1 and CDR2: SGHKS, YYEKEE (reference sequence). V lost 4 bases to trimming and J lost 5 bases, with 16 bases between them. The CDR3 extends over 14 amino acids. The CDR3, as DNA: TGTGCCAGCAGCCTCTCGGGCCCCTCACACGAGCAGTACTTC. As protein: CASSLSGPSHEQYF.

The chain joins TRBV4-2 to TRBJ1-5, with D possibly matching TRBD1 (6 bases). V was trimmed by 0 bases and J by 7 bases, leaving 13 bases between them. CDR1 LGHNA and CDR2 YNFKEQ come from the germline V gene. The CDR3 runs 15 residues. The CDR3 sequence: CASSQDLQGRQPQHF. As DNA, the CDR3 is TGTGCCAGCAGCCAAGACCTACAGGGTCGACAGCCCCAGCATTTT.

At least ten counts were recorded for this clonotype. The chain links TRBV5-6 to TRBJ2-7; tentative D call: TRBD2 (6 bases). CDR1 and CDR2 (germline): SGHDT, YYEEEE. V lost 2 bases and J lost 4, with 7 bases in between. The CDR3 loop spans 12 amino acids. CDR3 in DNA: TGTGCCAGCAGCTTTGGGGGGTACGAGCAGTACTTC. Amino acids: CASSFGGYEQYF.

This clonotype occurred once. This rearrangement joins TRBV28 to TRBJ2-1; D gene uncertain. Trimming cost V 6 bases and J 10 bases, with 10 bases left between them. Germline CDR1 and CDR2: MDHEN and SYDVKM. This CDR3 comprises 11 residues. CDR3 sequence reads: CASRVGNEQFF. The CDR3 DNA reads as TGTGCCAGCAGGGTAGGGAACGAGCAGTTCTTC.

The J gene is TRBJ1-6, the V gene TRBV5-5; D call uncertain. This CDR3 is 15 amino acids long. Germline CDR1 SGHKS, CDR2 YYEKEE (reference sequence). Trimming cost V 0 bases and J 0 bases, with 4 bases left between them. CDR3 sequence (DNA): TGTGCCAGCAGCTTGGAGGGCTCCTATAATTCACCCCTCCACTTT. It encodes CASSLEGSYNSPLHF.

This rearrangement joins TRBV6-5 to TRBJ1-1; D possibly corresponds to TRBD1 (5 bases). This CDR3 comprises 14 residues. Germline assignment: CDR1 MNHEY and CDR2 SVGAGI. The V end was cut by 2 bases, the J end by 3 bases, with 10 bases between. The CDR3 sequence: CASSYGGGYTEAFF. As DNA, the CDR3 is TGTGCCAGCAGTTACGGTGGGGGGTACACTGAAGCTTTCTTT.

By share, this clonotype counts as medium-sized. The rearrangement joins TRBV24-1 to TRBJ2-2, with a possible D match to TRBD1 (6 bases). Germline values: CDR1 KGHDR, CDR2 SFDVKD. V was shortened by 2 bases and J by 1 base, with 10 bases between the two germline ends. The CDR3 length is 16 residues. CDR3 sequence: CATSDYGTLNTGELFF. CDR3 coding DNA: TGTGCCACCAGTGATTATGGGACACTGAACACCGGGGAGCTGTTTTTT.